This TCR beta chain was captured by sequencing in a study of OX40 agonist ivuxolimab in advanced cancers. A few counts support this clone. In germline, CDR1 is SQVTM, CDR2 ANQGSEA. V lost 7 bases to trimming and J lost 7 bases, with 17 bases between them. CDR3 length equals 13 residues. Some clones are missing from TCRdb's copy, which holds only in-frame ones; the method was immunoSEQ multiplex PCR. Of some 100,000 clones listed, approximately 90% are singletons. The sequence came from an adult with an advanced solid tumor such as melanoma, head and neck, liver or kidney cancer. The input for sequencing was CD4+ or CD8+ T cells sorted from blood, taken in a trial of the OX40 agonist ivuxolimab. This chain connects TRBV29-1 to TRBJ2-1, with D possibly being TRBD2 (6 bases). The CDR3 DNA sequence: TGCAGCGCGACGGGGACTCCTCGAAATGAGCAGTTCTTC. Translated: CSATGTPRNEQFF.